The 2 T cell receptor beta chains below come from one sample, sequenced in a study of T-cell memory formation after mild COVID-19. TCRdb called the 5' RACE reads again in MiXCR, with one record for every CDR3 protein. The table lists around 140,000 distinct CDR3 sequences, 15% to 20% of them singletons. Sequencing input: PBMCs or a T cell subset sorted from them (not recorded which). All receptors come from an adult woman who had mild COVID-19 (a few samples of this study predate the infection). Cell type and time point are not known.

The chain combines TRBV29-1 with TRBJ2-3, with TRBD1 identical over 7 bases. Germline assignment: CDR1 SQVTM and CDR2 ANQGSEA. V was clipped by 4 bases and J by 6 bases; unmatched bases: 16. The CDR3 consists of 16 residues. The CDR3 sequence is CSVVRLSQTGHDTQYF. In DNA, the CDR3 is TGCAGCGTTGTCCGACTAAGCCAGACAGGGCACGATACGCAGTATTTT.

The table lists this clonotype with a few counts. This sequence joins TRBV5-5 and TRBJ2-7, with TRBD1 matching over 7 bases. CDR3 length: 15 residues. Per the germline V gene, CDR1 is SGHKS and CDR2 is YYEKEE (reference sequence). J lost 2 bases, V lost 2 bases, and 7 bases had no gene match. CDR3 amino acids: CASSFRTGLPYEQYF. As DNA, the CDR3 is TGTGCCAGCAGCTTCCGGACAGGCCTCCCCTACGAGCAGTACTTC.